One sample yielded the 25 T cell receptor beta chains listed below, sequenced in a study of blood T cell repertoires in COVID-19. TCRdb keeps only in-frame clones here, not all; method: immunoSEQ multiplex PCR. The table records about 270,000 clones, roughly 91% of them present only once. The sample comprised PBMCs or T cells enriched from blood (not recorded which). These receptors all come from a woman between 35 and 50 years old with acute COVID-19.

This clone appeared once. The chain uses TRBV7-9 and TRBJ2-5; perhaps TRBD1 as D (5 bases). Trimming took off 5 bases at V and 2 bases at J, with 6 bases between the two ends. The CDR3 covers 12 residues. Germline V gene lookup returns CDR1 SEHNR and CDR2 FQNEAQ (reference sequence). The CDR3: CASSDRQETQYF. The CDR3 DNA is TGTGCCAGCAGCGACAGACAAGAGACCCAGTACTTC. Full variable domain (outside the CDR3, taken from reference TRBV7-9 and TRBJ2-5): DTGVSQNPRHKITKRGQNVTFRCDPISEHNRLYWYRQTLGQGPEFLTYFQNEAQLEKSRLLSDRFSAERPKGSFSTLEIQRTEQGDSAMYLCASSDRQETQYFGPGTRLLVL.

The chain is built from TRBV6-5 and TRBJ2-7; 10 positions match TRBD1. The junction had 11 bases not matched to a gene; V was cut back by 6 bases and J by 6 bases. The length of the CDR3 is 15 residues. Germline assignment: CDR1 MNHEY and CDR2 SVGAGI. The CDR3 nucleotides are TGTGCCAGCAGGAGGGGTGGGACAGGGGTGAGCGAGCAGTACTTC. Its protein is CASRRGGTGVSEQYF.

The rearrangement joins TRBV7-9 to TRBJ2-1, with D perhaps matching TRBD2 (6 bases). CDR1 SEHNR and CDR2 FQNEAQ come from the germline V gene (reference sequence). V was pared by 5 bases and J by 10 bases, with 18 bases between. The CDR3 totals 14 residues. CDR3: CASSLWDFEGEQFF. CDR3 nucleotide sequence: TGTGCCAGCAGCCTCTGGGACTTTGAGGGGGAGCAGTTCTTC.

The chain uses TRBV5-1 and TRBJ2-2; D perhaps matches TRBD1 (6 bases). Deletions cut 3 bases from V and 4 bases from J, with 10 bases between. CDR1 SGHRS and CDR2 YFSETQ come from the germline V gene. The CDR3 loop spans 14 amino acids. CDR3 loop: CASSYDRITGELFF. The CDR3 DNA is TGCGCCAGCAGCTACGACAGGATCACCGGGGAGCTGTTTTTT.

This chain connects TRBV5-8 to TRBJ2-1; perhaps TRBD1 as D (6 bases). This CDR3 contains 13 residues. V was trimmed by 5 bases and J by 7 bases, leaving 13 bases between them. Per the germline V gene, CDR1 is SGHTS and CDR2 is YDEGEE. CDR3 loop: CASSHGQPNEQFF. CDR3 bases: TGTGCCAGCAGTCACGGACAGCCTAATGAGCAGTTCTTC.

The DNA for the CDR3 is TGTGCCAGCAGCTTAGATCGCGGCACAGATACGCAGTATTTT. Translation: CASSLDRGTDTQYF. The chain links TRBV7-2 to TRBJ2-3; D unclear. V lost 1 base, J lost 1 base, and 6 bases lay in between. The CDR3 loop spans 14 amino acids. Germline values: CDR1 SGHTA, CDR2 FQGNSA.

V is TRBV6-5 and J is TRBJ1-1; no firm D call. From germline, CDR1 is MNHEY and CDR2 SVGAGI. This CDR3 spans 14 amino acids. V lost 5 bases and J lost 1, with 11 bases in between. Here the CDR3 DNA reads TGTGCCAGCAGTAAGACCGGGTGGAACACTGAAGCTTTCTTT. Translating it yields CASSKTGWNTEAFF.

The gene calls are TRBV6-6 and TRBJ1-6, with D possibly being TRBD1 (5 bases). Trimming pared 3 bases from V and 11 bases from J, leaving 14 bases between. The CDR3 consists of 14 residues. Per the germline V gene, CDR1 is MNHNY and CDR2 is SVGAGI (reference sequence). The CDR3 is CASSYGGERPPLHF. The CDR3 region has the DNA TGTGCCAGCAGTTATGGGGGGGAGAGACCACCCCTCCACTTT.

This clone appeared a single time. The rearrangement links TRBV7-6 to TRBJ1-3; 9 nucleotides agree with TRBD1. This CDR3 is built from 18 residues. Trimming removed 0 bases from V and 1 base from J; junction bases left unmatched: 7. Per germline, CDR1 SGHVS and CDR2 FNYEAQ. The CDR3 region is CASSLAGTGPNSGNTIYF. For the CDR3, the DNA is TGTGCCAGCAGCTTAGCAGGGACAGGGCCCAATTCTGGAAACACCATATATTTT.

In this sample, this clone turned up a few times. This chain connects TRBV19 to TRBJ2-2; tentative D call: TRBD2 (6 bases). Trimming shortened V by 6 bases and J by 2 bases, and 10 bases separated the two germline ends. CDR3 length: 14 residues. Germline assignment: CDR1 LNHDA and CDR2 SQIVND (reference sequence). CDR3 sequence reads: CASRMGLNTGELFF. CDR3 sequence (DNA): TGTGCCAGTAGGATGGGACTTAACACCGGGGAGCTGTTTTTT.

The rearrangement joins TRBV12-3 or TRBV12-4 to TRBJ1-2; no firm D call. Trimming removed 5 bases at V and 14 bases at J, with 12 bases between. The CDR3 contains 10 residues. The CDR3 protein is CASSLRRITF. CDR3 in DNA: TGTGCCAGCAGTCTCCGGAGGATTACCTTC.

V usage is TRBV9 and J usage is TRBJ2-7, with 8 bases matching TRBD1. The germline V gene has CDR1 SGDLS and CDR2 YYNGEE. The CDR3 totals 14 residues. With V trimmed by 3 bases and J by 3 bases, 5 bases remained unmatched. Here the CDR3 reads CASSGGQESYEQYF. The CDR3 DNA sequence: TGTGCCAGCAGCGGGGGACAGGAGAGCTACGAGCAGTACTTC.

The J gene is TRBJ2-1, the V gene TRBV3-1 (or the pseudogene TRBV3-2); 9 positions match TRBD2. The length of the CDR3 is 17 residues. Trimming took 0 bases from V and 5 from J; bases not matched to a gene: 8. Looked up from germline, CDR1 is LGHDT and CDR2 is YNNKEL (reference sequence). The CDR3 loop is CASSQEELAGAHNEQFF. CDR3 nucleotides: TGTGCCAGCAGCCAAGAGGAATTAGCGGGAGCTCACAATGAGCAGTTCTTC.

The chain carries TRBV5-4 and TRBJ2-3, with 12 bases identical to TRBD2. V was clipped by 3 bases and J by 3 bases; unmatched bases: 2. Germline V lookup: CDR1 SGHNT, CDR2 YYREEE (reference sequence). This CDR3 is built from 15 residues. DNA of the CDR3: TGTGCCAGCAGCTATACTAGCGGGAGGACAGATACGCAGTATTTT. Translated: CASSYTSGRTDTQYF.

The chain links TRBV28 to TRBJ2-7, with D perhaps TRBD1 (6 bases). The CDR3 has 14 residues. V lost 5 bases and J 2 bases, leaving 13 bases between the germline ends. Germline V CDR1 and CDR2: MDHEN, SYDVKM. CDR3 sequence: CASSPRTAPYEQYF. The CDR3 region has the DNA TGTGCCAGCAGTCCTCGGACAGCACCCTACGAGCAGTACTTC.

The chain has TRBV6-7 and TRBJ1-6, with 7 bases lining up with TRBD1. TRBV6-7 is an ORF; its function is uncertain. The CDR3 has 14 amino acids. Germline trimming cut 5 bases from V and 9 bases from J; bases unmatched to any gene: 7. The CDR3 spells CASSDDREGSPLHF. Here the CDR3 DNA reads TGTGCCAGCAGTGACGACAGGGAAGGTTCACCCCTCCACTTT.

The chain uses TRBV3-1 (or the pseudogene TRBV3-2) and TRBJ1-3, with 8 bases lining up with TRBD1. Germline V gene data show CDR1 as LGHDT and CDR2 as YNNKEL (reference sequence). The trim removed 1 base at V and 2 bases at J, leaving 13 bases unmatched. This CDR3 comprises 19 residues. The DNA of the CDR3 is TGTGCCAGCAGCCAAGGGTCCGGGACAGGCGTGAGGGCTGGAAACACCATATATTTT. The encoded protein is CASSQGSGTGVRAGNTIYF.

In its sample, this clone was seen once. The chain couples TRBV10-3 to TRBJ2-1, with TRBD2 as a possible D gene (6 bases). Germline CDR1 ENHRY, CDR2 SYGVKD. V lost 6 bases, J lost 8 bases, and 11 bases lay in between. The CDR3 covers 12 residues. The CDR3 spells CAIRGDFDEQFF. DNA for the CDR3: TGTGCCATCAGGGGGGACTTCGATGAGCAGTTCTTC.

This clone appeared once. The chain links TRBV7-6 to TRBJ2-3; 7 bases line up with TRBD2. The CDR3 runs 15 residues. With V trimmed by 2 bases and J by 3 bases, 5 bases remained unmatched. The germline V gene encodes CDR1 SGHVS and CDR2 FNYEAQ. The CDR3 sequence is CASSLSGAPTDTQYF. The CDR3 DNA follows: TGTGCCAGCAGCTTAAGCGGGGCGCCGACAGATACGCAGTATTTT.

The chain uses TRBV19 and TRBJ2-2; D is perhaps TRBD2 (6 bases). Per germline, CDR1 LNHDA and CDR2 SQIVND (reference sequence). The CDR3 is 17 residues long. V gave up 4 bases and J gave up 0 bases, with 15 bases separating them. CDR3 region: CASSTNLATANTGELFF. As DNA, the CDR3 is TGTGCCAGTAGTACTAATCTAGCGACCGCGAACACCGGGGAGCTGTTTTTT.

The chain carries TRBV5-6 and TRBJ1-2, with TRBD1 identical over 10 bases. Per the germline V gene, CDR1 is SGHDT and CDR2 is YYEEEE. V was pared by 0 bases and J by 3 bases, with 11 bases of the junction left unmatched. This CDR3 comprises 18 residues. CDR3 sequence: CASSLDTGTGVSYYGYTF. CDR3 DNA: TGTGCCAGCAGCTTGGACACCGGGACAGGGGTGAGCTACTATGGCTACACCTTC.

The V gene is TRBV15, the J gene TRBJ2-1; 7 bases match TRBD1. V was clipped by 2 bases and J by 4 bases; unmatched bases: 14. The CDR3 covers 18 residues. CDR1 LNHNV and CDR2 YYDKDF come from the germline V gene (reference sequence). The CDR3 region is CATSRPGGRDSPYNEQFF. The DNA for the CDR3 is TGTGCCACCAGCAGACCCGGCGGTCGGGACAGCCCTTACAATGAGCAGTTCTTC.

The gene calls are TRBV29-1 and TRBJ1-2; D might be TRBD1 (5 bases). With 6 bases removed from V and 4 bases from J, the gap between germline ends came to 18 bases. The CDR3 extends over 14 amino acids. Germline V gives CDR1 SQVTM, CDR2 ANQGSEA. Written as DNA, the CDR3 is TGCAGCGTATTGGCATGGGGGGACCTCTATGGCTACACCTTC. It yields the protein CSVLAWGDLYGYTF.

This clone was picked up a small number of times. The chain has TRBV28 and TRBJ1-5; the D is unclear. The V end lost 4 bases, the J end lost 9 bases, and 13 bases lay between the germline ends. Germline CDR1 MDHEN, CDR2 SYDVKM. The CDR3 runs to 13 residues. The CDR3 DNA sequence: TGTGCCAGCAGTTCACAGCGCCGGGGGCCCCAGCATTTT. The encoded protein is CASSSQRRGPQHF. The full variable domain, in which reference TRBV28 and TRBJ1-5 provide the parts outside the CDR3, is DVKVTQSSRYLVKRTGEKVFLECVQDMDHENMFWYRQDPGLGLRLIYFSYDVKMKEKGDIPEGYSVSREKKERFSLILESASTNQTSMYLCASSSQRRGPQHFGDGTRLSIL.

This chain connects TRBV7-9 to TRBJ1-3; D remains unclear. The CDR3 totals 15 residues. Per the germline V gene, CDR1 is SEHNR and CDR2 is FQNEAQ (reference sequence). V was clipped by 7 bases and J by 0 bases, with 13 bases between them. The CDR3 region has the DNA TGTGCCAGCAATACGATGACAAGCTCTGGAAACACCATATATTTT. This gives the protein CASNTMTSSGNTIYF. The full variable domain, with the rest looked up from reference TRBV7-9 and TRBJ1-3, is DTGVSQNPRHKITKRGQNVTFRCDPISEHNRLYWYRQTLGQGPEFLTYFQNEAQLEKSRLLSDRFSAERPKGSFSTLEIQRTEQGDSAMYLCASNTMTSSGNTIYFGEGSWLTVV.